This T cell receptor beta chain was observed in a study of shared clonotypes between healthy human individuals. Study background: Per-donor plates numbered three CD4 naive, three CD4 memory, two CD8 naive and one CD8 memory.

Profiled with immunoSEQ multiplex PCR; TCRdb holds only in-frame clones, not every one. Counted here are roughly 760,000 clones, approximately 79% occurring once; the ten biggest clones make up 1.7%. A word on this clone: Its target is not known.

Every one of the donors was a Caucasian adult that lived in Nashville, Tennessee. Overall study results and limits: Represented genetic and exposure-history diversity was restricted by having few donors. Generally, naive subsets came out with larger estimated richness than memory subsets.

Germline trimming cut 2 bases from V and 7 bases from J; bases unmatched to any gene: 3. CDR3 length: 14 amino acids. Germline assignment: CDR1 SGDLS and CDR2 YYNGEE. The sequenced material came from memory CD4+ T cells sorted from blood. Sample subset: CD45RA-negative fraction. The receptor was derived from a woman younger than 45 in good health. The chain has TRBV9 and TRBJ2-2; 9 bases are shared with TRBD1. In nucleotides, the CDR3 is TGTGCCAGCAGCGTGGGACAGGGCTTCGGGGAGCTGTTTTTT. Translating it yields CASSVGQGFGELFF.